These T cell receptor beta chains were read from a single sample in a study of T cells in Graves' hyperthyroidism and ophthalmopathy. Each CDR3 protein gets one entry after TCRdb re-called the multiplex PCR reads with MiXCR. The sample lists around 490,000 distinct CDR3 sequences; 20% were seen once. Sequencing was done on a sample of blood. These TCRs come from a man between 40 and 49 years old with Graves' ophthalmopathy. CDR3s include the opening cysteine and the closing phenylalanine or tryptophan. D genes are given only for firm matches. Not all rows give a size; the values are once, few, many and, for expanded clones, a class.

abundance,d_gene,v_gene,j_gene,CDR3nt,CDR3aa
many,TRBD2,TRBV10-3,TRBJ2-7,TGTGCCATCAGCGCTAGCGGACCTTACTACGAGCAGTACTTC,CAISASGPYYEQYF
many,.,TRBV6-2/TRBV6-3,TRBJ1-1,TGTGCCAGCAGTCGGGAGTACAGCACTGAAGCTTTCTTT,CASSREYSTEAFF
.,TRBD2,TRBV12-3/TRBV12-4,TRBJ2-1,TGTGCCAGCAGTTTAGGCGGGGGGCTTGAGCAGTTCTTC,CASSLGGGLEQFF
many,.,TRBV2,TRBJ2-5,TGTGCCAGCGGAAAAGAGACCCAGTACTTC,CASGKETQYF
many,TRBD1,TRBV18,TRBJ2-5,TGTGCCAGCTCACAGGACAGGCGCCAAGAGACCCAGTACTTC,CASSQDRRQETQYF
few,.,TRBV18,TRBJ1-3,TGTGCCAGCTCGAACAACTGGAGCGGAAACACCATATATTTT,CASSNNWSGNTIYF
many,.,TRBV7-8,TRBJ2-3,TGTGCCAGCAGCTTTAGAGGGTCAGATACGCAGTATTTT,CASSFRGSDTQYF
.,.,TRBV20-1,TRBJ1-4,TGCAGTGCTAGTCTCCCCATTGGAGGCACCTCTAATGAAAAACTGTTTTTT,CSASLPIGGTSNEKLFF
.,TRBD1,TRBV3-1,TRBJ2-5,TGTGCCAGCAGCCAAACGACAGGGGAATACGAGACCCAGTACTTC,CASSQTTGEYETQYF
many,.,TRBV6-1,TRBJ2-7,TGTGCCAGCAGAGCCCTAGCTTCGCAACCCTACGAGCAGTACTTC,CASRALASQPYEQYF
many,TRBD1,TRBV28,TRBJ2-7,TGTGCCAGCAGTTTACAGGGGGCGTCGAGAGAGCAGTACTTC,CASSLQGASREQYF
.,.,TRBV7-3,TRBJ1-2,TGTGCCAGCAGCTTCGCTCAGGGAAATGGCTACACCTTC,CASSFAQGNGYTF
.,.,TRBV20-1,TRBJ2-7,TGCAGTGCTGAGCGGGACAGGGAGCAGTACTTC,CSAERDREQYF
many,.,TRBV6-1,TRBJ1-6,TGTGCCAGCACCCCCGCGGCAGGGCAGAATTCACCCCTCCACTTT,CASTPAAGQNSPLHF
.,.,TRBV12-5,TRBJ2-3,TGTGCTAGTGGTTCCCGGGGGGATACGCAGTATTTT,CASGSRGDTQYF
.,TRBD2,TRBV20-1,TRBJ2-3,TGCAGTGCAACCCCCCCGACTAGCGGAGCCGATACGCAGTATTTT,CSATPPTSGADTQYF
many,TRBD2,TRBV2,TRBJ2-3,TGTGCCAGCAGGGCCTCATGGCAGCGGGGGACCACAGATACGCAGTATTTT,CASRASWQRGTTDTQYF
.,.,TRBV7-8,TRBJ2-4,TGTGCCAGCAGCTTAGACGGGTCCAAAAACACTCAGTACTTC,CASSLDGSKNTQYF
.,TRBD2,TRBV9,TRBJ2-3,TGTGCCAGCAGCCACTCCGGGACTAGCGGGGGAACAGATACGCAGTATTTT,CASSHSGTSGGTDTQYF
.,TRBD2,TRBV6-2/TRBV6-3,TRBJ2-7,TGTGCCAGCAGTTACCAAAAACTAGCGGGAGACTACGAGCAGTACTTC,CASSYQKLAGDYEQYF
.,.,TRBV27,TRBJ1-5,TGTGTCAGCAGTTTATCCCGACCCTCCAATCAGCCCCAGCATTTT,CVSSLSRPSNQPQHF
.,.,TRBV7-2,TRBJ2-2,TGTGCCAGCAGCTTTACGGAAGGGACCGGGGAGCTGTTTTTT,CASSFTEGTGELFF
.,TRBD1,TRBV6-1,TRBJ2-3,TGTGCCAGCTGGGACAGCTCCACAGATACGCAGTATTTT,CASWDSSTDTQYF
many,.,TRBV11-2,TRBJ2-1,TGTGCCAGCAACCCCTTTGACGGTTCCTACAATGAGCAGTTCTTC,CASNPFDGSYNEQFF